The T cell receptor beta chain described here comes from a study of blood T cell repertoires in COVID-19. Study in general: Sites in the United States, Italy and Spain provided acute and convalescent COVID-19 samples. Sources were T cells, B-cell-depleted T cells, or PBMCs; the material itself was cDNA or gDNA.

J gave up 5 bases and V 8 bases, and 6 bases lay outside the gene matches. Germline V CDR1 and CDR2: GTSNPN, SVGIG (reference sequence). The CDR3 sequence is 12 residues long. Per the study methods: Estimation of nucleated cell counts relied on the amplification of reference gene primers. Generated by immunoSEQ multiplex PCR, the TCRdb table keeps only in-frame clones and is missing some. V, J and clone size reflect that table, while D and trimming were determined from the DNA. Of around 25,000 clones listed, around 83% were seen once; the top ten hold over 60%. The source material was peripheral blood. The sequence was obtained from a man aged 70-80 years with acute or convalescent COVID-19. J is TRBJ2-5 and V is TRBV30; 9 nucleotides match TRBD1. The DNA of the CDR3 is TGTGCCGGAACAGGGGGCTGGGAGACCCAGTACTTC. Translation gives CAGTGGWETQYF.